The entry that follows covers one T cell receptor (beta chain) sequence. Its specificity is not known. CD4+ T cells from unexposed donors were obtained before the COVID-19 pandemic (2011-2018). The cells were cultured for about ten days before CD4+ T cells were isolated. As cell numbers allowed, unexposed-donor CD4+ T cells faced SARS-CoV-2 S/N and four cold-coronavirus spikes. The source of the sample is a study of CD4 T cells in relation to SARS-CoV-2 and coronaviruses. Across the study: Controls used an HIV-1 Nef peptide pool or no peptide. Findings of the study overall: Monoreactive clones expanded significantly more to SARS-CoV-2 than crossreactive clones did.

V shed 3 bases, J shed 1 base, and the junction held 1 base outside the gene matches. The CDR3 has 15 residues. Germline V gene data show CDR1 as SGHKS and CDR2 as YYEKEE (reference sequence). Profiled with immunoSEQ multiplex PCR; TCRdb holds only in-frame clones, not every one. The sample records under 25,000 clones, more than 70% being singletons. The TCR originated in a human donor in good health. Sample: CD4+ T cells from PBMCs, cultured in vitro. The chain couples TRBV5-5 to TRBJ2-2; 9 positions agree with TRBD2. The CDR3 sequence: CASSWTSVNTGELFF. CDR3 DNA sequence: TGTGCCAGCAGCTGGACTAGCGTGAACACCGGGGAGCTGTTTTTT.